This T cell receptor beta chain derives from a study of T cell repertoires in cytomegalovirus infection. Trimming removed 6 bases from V and 0 bases from J; junction bases left unmatched: 8. The CDR3 sequence is 17 residues long. Germline V gene lookup returns CDR1 SEHNR and CDR2 FQNEAQ (reference sequence). A few counts support this clonotype. Antigen specificity is unknown. Using its own MiXCR run on the reads, TCRdb lists one record per CDR3 protein. The sample lists 200,000 to 300,000 distinct CDR3 sequences, less than 9.5% seen once, with over 12% in the top ten. Overall study findings and caveats: Dominant in the ex vivo response were TCR beta clonotypes restricted by HLA-C and specific for CMV.

This TCR derives from a human donor in good health (CMV status not recorded). Some clones in this sample may be carry-over from other donors' samples. V is TRBV7-9 and J is TRBJ2-3; TRBD2 agrees at 11 bases. Sequenced: PBMCs. The DNA for the CDR3 is TGTGCCAGCAGGATGACTAGCGGGGTTTCTAGCACAGATACGCAGTATTTT. Translating gives CASRMTSGVSSTDTQYF.